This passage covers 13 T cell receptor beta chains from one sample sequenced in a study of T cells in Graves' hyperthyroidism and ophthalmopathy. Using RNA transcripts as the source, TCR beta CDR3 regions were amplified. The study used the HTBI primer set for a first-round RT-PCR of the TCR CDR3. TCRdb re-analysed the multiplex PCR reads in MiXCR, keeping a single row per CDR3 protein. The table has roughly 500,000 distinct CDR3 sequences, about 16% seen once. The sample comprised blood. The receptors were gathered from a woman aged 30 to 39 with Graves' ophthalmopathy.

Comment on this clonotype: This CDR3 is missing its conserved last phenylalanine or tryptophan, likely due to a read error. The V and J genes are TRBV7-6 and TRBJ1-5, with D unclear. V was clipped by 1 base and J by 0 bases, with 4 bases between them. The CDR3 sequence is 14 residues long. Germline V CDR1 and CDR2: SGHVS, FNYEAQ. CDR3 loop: CASSLGFSNQPQHL. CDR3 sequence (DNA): TGTGCCAGCAGCTTAGGGTTTAGCAATCAGCCCCAGCATCTT.

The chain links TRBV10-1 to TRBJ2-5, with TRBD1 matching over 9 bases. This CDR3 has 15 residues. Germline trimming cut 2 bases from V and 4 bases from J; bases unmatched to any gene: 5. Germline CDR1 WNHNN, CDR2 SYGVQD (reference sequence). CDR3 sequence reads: CASSEGQGKIETQYF. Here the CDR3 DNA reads TGCGCCAGCAGTGAGGGACAGGGGAAGATAGAGACCCAGTACTTC.

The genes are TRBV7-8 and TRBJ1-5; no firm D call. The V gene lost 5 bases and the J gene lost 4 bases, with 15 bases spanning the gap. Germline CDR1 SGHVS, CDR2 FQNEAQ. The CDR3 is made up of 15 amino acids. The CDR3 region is CASSPGLPGNQPQHF. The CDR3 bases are TGTGCCAGCAGCCCGGGCCTGCCGGGTAATCAGCCCCAGCATTTT.

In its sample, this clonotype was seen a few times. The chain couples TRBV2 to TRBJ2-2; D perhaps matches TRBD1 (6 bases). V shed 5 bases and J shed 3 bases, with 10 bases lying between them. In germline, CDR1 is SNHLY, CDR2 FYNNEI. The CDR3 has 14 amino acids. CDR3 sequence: CASSPGQDTGELFF. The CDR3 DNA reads TGTGCCAGCAGTCCGGGACAAGACACCGGGGAGCTGTTTTTT.

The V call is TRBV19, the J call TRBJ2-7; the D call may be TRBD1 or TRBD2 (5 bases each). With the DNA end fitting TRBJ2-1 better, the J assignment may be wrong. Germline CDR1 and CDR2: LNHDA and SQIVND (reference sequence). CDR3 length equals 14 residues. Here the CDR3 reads CASSRDPSSYEQFF. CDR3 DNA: TGTGCCAGTAGTCGGGACCCGAGCTCCTACGAGCAGTTCTTC.

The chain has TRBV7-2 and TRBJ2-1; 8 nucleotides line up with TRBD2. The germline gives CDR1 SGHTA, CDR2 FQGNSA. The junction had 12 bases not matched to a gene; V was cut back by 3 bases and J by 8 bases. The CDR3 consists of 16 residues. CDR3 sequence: CASSLSGSRLWDEQFF. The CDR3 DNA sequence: TGTGCCAGCAGCTTGAGCGGGAGTAGATTATGGGATGAGCAGTTCTTC.

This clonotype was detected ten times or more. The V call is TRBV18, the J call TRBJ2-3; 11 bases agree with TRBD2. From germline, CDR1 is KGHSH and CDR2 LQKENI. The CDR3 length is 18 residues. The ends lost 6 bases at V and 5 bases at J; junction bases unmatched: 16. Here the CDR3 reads CASSRERPSGRTKDTQYF. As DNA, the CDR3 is TGTGCCAGCTCCCGGGAACGGCCTAGCGGGAGGACAAAAGATACGCAGTATTTT.

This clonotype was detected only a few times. The CDR3 here is CASSLHLAGDTQYF. The DNA for the CDR3 is TGTGCCAGCAGCTTACATCTTGCGGGAGATACGCAGTATTTT. This chain joins TRBV7-9 and TRBJ2-3; tentative D call: TRBD2 (5 bases). The germline CDR1 and CDR2 sequences are SEHNR and FQNEAQ (reference sequence). V dropped 2 bases and J dropped 5 bases, with 11 bases sitting between them. The CDR3 runs to 14 residues.

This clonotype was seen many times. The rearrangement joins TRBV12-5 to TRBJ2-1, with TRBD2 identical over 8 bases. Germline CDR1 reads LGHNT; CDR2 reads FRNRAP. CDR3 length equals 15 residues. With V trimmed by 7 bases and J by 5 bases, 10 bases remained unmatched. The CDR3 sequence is CASARGGLGDNEQFF. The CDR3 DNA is TGTGCTAGTGCCCGGGGGGGACTAGGAGACAATGAGCAGTTCTTC.

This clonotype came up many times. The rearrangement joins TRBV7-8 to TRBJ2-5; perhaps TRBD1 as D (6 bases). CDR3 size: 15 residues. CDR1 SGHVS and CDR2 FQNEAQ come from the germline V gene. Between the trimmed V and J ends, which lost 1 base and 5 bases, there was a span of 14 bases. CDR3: CASSLGTGSVETQYF. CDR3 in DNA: TGTGCCAGCAGCTTAGGCACAGGGTCGGTGGAGACCCAGTACTTC.

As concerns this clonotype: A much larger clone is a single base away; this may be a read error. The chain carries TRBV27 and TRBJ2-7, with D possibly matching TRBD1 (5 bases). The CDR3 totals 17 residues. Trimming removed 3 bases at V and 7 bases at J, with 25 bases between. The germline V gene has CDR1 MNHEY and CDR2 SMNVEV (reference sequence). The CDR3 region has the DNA TGTGCCAGCAGTTTCCCCTATCGAGAACATGGGGCGAGGGAGCAGTACTTC. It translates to CASSFPYREHGAREQYF.

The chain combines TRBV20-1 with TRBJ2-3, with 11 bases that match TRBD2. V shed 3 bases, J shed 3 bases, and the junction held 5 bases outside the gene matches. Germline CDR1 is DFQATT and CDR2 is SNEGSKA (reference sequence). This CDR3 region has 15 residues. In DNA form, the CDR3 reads TGCAGTGCTAGTAAAGCTAGCGGGAGGACAGATACGCAGTATTTT. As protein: CSASKASGRTDTQYF.

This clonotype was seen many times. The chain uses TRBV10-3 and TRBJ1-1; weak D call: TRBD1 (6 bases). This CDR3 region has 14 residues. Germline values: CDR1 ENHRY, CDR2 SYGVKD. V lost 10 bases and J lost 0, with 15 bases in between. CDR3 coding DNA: TGTGCCAGTACCACACAGGGTATGAACACTGAAGCTTTCTTT. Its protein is CASTTQGMNTEAFF.